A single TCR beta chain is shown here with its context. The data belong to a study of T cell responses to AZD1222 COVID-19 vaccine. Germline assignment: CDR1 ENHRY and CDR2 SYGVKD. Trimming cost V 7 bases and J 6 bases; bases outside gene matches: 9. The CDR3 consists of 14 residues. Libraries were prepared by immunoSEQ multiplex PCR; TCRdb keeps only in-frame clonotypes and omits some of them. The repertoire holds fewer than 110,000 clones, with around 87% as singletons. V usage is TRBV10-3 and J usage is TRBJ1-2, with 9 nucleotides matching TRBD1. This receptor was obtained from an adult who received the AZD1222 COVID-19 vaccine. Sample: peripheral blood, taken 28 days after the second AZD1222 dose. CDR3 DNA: TGTGCCATCAATAGACAGGGGGAAAGAAATGGCTACACCTTC. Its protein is CAINRQGERNGYTF.